Only a few counts were recorded for the clone carrying this T cell receptor (beta chain). The antigen remains undetermined. The data were taken from a study of cytomegalovirus exposure and HLA in healthy donors. Study-wide findings and caveats: Investigators reported fewer than 200 TCR beta chains as tied to cytomegalovirus.

The donors were part of the roughly 110-subject validation cohort, which stood apart from the 666-subject first cohort. Assay used: immunoSEQ multiplex PCR; TCRdb lists only in-frame clones, some missing. The sample records roughly 330,000 clones, 87% being singletons. V lost 7 bases to trimming and J lost 8 bases; unmatched junction nucleotides: 13. The germline CDR1 and CDR2 sequences are MNHEY and SVGAGI. This CDR3 contains 15 residues. This chain joins TRBV6-5 and TRBJ1-4; 7 positions match TRBD1. The material sequenced was PBMCs. The receptor's source is a woman aged 25 to 45 in good health and CMV-seropositive. The CDR3 spells CASMSYVGQLEKLFF. CDR3 coding DNA: TGTGCCAGCATGTCGTATGTGGGACAGCTAGAAAAACTGTTTTTT.